This T cell receptor beta chain was identified in a study of cytomegalovirus exposure and HLA in healthy donors. With 60 Vbeta and 13 Jbeta primers, the PCR was carried out. Clones were read by immunoSEQ multiplex PCR, and TCRdb kept only the in-frame ones, dropping some. The repertoire consists of 100,000 to 150,000 clones, with about 85% occurring once and the leading ten covering 1.5% to 2%. The sample consisted of PBMCs. The origin of this receptor is a boy aged 5-17 years in good health and CMV-seronegative.

The CDR3 here is CSAQGSPYEQYF. DNA for the CDR3: TGCAGCGCCCAGGGTTCTCCCTACGAGCAGTACTTC. The rearrangement uses TRBV29-1 and TRBJ2-7, with D possibly being TRBD1 (5 bases). V gave up 7 bases and J gave up 2 bases, with 12 bases separating them. From germline, CDR1 is SQVTM and CDR2 ANQGSEA. The CDR3 totals 12 residues.